This note documents a single T cell receptor beta chain sequence. This clonotype was recorded a few times. Its antigen is not yet known. No clone much larger than this one lies a single base away; base qualities are absent. Trimming accounts for 3 bases at V and 0 bases at J, while the number of junction bases matched to no gene is 4. From cysteine to phenylalanine, the CDR3 is 15 amino acids long. Only the CDR3 part of the read is kept: 45 bases, read in frame from the first base. CDR1 and CDR2 were assigned from the germline V gene as SGHRS and YFSETQ. These data originate in a study of T-cell reconstitution after alpha-beta-depleted transplantation in children (dated by TCRdb to between 2015 and 2016). For the wider study: Using TCR repertoire profiling, the study followed T-cell immune reconstitution in a quantitative way in children after TCRalphabeta/CD19-depleted allogeneic hematopoietic cell transplantation. Broader findings and caveats from the paper: In some patients, high TCRbeta diversity at day 60 was attributed to recipient T cells and intrathymic progenitors that had survived conditioning. Apparently early alphabetaT-cell count recovery about two months after transplant reportedly relied on only several hundred rapidly expanded clones derived from non-depleted graft cells. The frequencies of hyperexpanded clones fell over the following months, and after one year, T-cell counts and TCRbeta diversity were mostly attributed to newly produced T cells.

The sample's treatment or condition label is to be understood as: allogeneic hematopoietic cell transplantation with graft depleted of TCRalphabeta T cells and CD19 B cells. The transplant recipients were children given TCRalphabeta/CD19-depleted allogeneic hematopoietic cell grafts. Library prep was done by PCR. TCRdb names Illumina HiSeq 2500 as the instrument used. TCR libraries were prepared with molecular barcoding, using unique molecular identifiers to normalize TCRbeta repertoire quantification. TCRdb reprocessing: public reads trimmed at Q25 with fastp, clones called with MiXCR, in-frame beta chains kept. Rows matching on CDR3 protein sequence are summarized as one entry with the most common DNA and genes. The sample yields around 110,000 distinct CDR3 sequences; about 9.3% were counted once. The ten largest clones capture 30% to 35% of the sample.

This receptor was obtained from a boy aged 2 to 10 with acute lymphoblastic leukemia, due to receive a stem cell transplant. This material consisted of PBMCs, taken before TCRalphabeta/CD19-depleted stem cell transplant. The chain is made from TRBV5-1 and TRBJ2-3, and 7 bases in between align with TRBD2. The CDR3 has the sequence CASSSHSGSTDTQYF. The DNA sequence is TGCGCCAGCAGCTCTCATAGCGGGAGCACAGATACGCAGTATTTT.